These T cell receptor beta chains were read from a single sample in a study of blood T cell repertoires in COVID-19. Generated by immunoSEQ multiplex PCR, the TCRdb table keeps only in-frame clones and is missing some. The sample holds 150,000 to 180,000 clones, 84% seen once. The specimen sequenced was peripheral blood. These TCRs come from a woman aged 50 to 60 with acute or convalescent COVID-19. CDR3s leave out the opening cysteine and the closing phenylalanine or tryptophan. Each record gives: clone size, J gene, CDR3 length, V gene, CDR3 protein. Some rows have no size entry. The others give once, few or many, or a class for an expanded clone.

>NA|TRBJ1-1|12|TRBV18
ASSPPQGRPEAF
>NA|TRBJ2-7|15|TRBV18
ASSPLAAGTFSYEQY
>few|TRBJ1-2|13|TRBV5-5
ASSIPTGINYGYT
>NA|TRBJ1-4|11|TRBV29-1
SVSEGSAEKLF
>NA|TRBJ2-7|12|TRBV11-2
ASSLGGPAHEQY
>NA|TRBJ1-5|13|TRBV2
ASSRGGGGNQPQH
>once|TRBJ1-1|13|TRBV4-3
ASANRGPGGTEAF
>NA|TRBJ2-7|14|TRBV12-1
ASSFTPGQGCYEQY
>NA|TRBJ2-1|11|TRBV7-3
ASSPGSYNEQF
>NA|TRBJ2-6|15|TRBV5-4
ASSPRDRGSGANVLT
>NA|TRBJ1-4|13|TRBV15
ATSSQVATNEKLF
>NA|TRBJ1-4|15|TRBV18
ASSPPWTGASNEKLF
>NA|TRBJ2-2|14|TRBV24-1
ATSDLKDSRAGELF
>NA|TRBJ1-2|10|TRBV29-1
SVEAGAGGYT
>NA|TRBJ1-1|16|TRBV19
ASSTASGGDRLNTEAF
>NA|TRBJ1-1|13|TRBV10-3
AISDRGHKDTEAF
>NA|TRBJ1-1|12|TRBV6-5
ASSFNRANTEAF